This TCR beta chain comes out of a study of vaccination and CD4 T cells after COVID-19. At the level of the study: Four females and six males made up the convalescents, with two Hispanic. As control conditions, cultures were given either a CEFX pool serving as positive control, an HIV-1 Nef pool, or no peptide at all. Study-wide results and caveats: The appearance of a median roughly 90% of reactive clones in convalescent patients occurred only post-vaccination.

This clonotype was counted a few times. Its target is unknown. Germline V lookup: CDR1 SNHLY, CDR2 FYNNEI. V gave up 6 bases and J gave up 8 bases, with 15 bases separating them. The CDR3 consists of 13 residues. Cultured CD4+ T cell DNA underwent sequencing with the Oncomine TCR Beta short-read assay. Each CDR3 protein gets one entry after TCRdb re-called the PCR reads with MiXCR. The sample contains roughly 16,000 distinct CDR3 sequences, approximately 45% of which appear only once. Regarding treatment: approximately nine-day PBMC culture with coronavirus spike peptide pools or control peptides (ViraFEST assay). Culture proceeded for around ten days, and CD4+ T cells were then isolated by negative selection.

This chain links TRBV2 with TRBJ2-3; D is undetermined. Sequencing was performed on CD4+ T cells from blood, cultured in vitro, taken after SARS-CoV-2 vaccination. The clonotype originates from a human donor who had recovered from COVID-19. CDR3 sequence reads: CASSTSDFSTQYF. The CDR3 region has the DNA TGTGCCAGCAGCACGTCTGATTTCAGTACGCAGTATTTT.